This TCR beta chain emerged from a study of early T cells in non-severe SARS-CoV-2 infection. From germline, CDR1 is SQVTM and CDR2 ANQGSEA. The V gene end was trimmed by 7 bases and the J gene end by 5 bases; junction bases not matched to a gene: 5. CDR3 length: 11 amino acids. Researchers tagged individual cDNA molecules with unique molecular identifiers. TCRdb reanalysed the 5' RACE reads using MiXCR and keeps one entry per CDR3 protein. The table lists about 59,000 distinct CDR3 sequences, around 12% of them singletons. The specimen sequenced was whole blood. This sequence joins TRBV29-1 and TRBJ2-7, with 7 nucleotides matching TRBD1. The receptor comes from an adult who was a healthcare worker with PCR-confirmed SARS-CoV-2 infection or an uninfected control (not recorded which). The CDR3, as DNA: TGCAGCGCAAACAGGGGACACGAGCAGTACTTC. This translates into CSANRGHEQYF.